This is a list of T cell receptor beta chains from one sample in a study of T cell responses to AZD1222 COVID-19 vaccine. Only in-frame clones appear in the TCRdb table, and some are missing; sequencing was by immunoSEQ multiplex PCR. Of about 100,000 clones listed, about 88% are singletons. The sample consisted of peripheral blood, taken on day 0 of AZD1222 vaccination. The receptors stem from an adult in good health. The CDR3 runs from the conserved cysteine through the conserved F or W. Fields, in order: J gene, D gene, clone size, V gene, CDR3 DNA, CDR3 protein. A D gene is named only where the DNA matches it firmly. Rows may omit the clone size; those that give it use once, few, many or a size class.

>TRBJ1-6|NA|NA|TRBV5-1
TGCGCCAGCAGTCCTGTCCAGGGCTTTAATTCACCCCTCCACTTT
CASSPVQGFNSPLHF
>TRBJ1-5|NA|NA|TRBV4-1
TGCGCCAGCAGCCAAGAGGCCGGACAGCTCAATCAGCCCCAGCATTTT
CASSQEAGQLNQPQHF
>TRBJ1-6|NA|NA|TRBV5-1
TGCGCCAGCAGCCGTGAGGTTAACGGCTTATCACCCCTCCACTTT
CASSREVNGLSPLHF
>TRBJ2-7|NA|NA|TRBV11-3
TGTGCCAGCAGCGGGACTGTCTACGAGCAGTACTTC
CASSGTVYEQYF
>TRBJ1-2|NA|NA|TRBV12-3/TRBV12-4
TGTGCCAGCAGTTTGCGGGTAGGGAATGGCTACACCTTC
CASSLRVGNGYTF
>TRBJ2-3|NA|NA|TRBV19
TGTGCCAGTAGTATACAGGGGTCCCAAGATACGCAGTATTTT
CASSIQGSQDTQYF
>TRBJ2-3|NA|NA|TRBV7-2
TGTGCCAGCAGCGCCAGACTAGGGCCAGATACGCAGTATTTT
CASSARLGPDTQYF
>TRBJ1-2|TRBD1|few|TRBV5-1
TGCGCCAGCAGCTTGCAGGGGGAAGACTATGGCTACACCTTC
CASSLQGEDYGYTF
>TRBJ1-4|TRBD1|NA|TRBV4-3
TGCGCCAGCAGCCAGACTTTAGAGACAGGGGCAAATGAAAAACTGTTTTTT
CASSQTLETGANEKLFF
>TRBJ2-3|TRBD2|NA|TRBV9
TGTGCCAGCAGCACCCGGTTCGGGGGGTCCCTCACAGATACGCAGTATTTT
CASSTRFGGSLTDTQYF
>TRBJ1-1|NA|NA|TRBV5-4
TGTGCCAGCAGCTGGACCGTGAAGACGGTGAACACTGAAGCTTTCTTT
CASSWTVKTVNTEAFF
>TRBJ1-6|NA|NA|TRBV5-1
TGCGCCAGCAGCGTAGCTCTCTATAATTCACCCCTCCACTTT
CASSVALYNSPLHF
>TRBJ2-1|TRBD2|NA|TRBV3-1/TRBV3-2
TGTGCCAGCAGCCTTAGCGGGGCCGGCTACAATGAGCAGTTCTTC
CASSLSGAGYNEQFF
>TRBJ2-1|NA|once|TRBV9
TGTGCCAGTCAGTCGGAGGACAATGAGCAGTTCTTC
CASQSEDNEQFF
>TRBJ2-3|NA|NA|TRBV28
TGTGCCAGCCATAGGGGCACAGATACGCAGTATTTT
CASHRGTDTQYF
>TRBJ1-3|NA|NA|TRBV5-1
TGCGCCAGCAGCCCGCACGTAGGGGACGGTCTATCTGGAAACACCATATATTTT
CASSPHVGDGLSGNTIYF
>TRBJ1-2|NA|NA|TRBV6-5
TGTGCCAGCAGTACGACCCCTAACTATGGCTACACCTTC
CASSTTPNYGYTF
>TRBJ2-3|NA|NA|TRBV7-2
TGTGCCAGCAGCTTAACGGGGGCCGGAGTGGGGGCAGATACGCAGTATTTT
CASSLTGAGVGADTQYF
>TRBJ1-2|TRBD1|NA|TRBV4-3
TGCGCCAGCAGCCAAGGAACAGGGGGCTGGGGAGGCTACACCTTC
CASSQGTGGWGGYTF
>TRBJ2-5|NA|NA|TRBV7-2
TGTGCCAGCAGCTTAGGGTGGGGGGAAGAGACCCAGTACTTC
CASSLGWGEETQYF
>TRBJ2-4|NA|NA|TRBV27
TGTGCCAGCAGTCCCCGACGGACGGTAGCCAAAAACATTCAGTACTTC
CASSPRRTVAKNIQYF
>TRBJ1-1|NA|few|TRBV6-1
TGTGCCAGCAGTGCCCTCGTGGGGCCAATGAACACTGAAGCTTTCTTT
CASSALVGPMNTEAFF
>TRBJ2-3|NA|NA|TRBV7-2
TGTGCCAGCAGCCCCGGTGGGCAGGGGTTAGATACGCAGTATTTT
CASSPGGQGLDTQYF
>TRBJ1-1|NA|NA|TRBV27
TGTGCCAGCAGTTTAAACGGGGGCACTGAAGCTTTCTTT
CASSLNGGTEAFF
>TRBJ1-2|TRBD1|NA|TRBV4-1
TGCGCCAGCAGCCAGTTCACAGGGGTATCTGGCTACACCTTC
CASSQFTGVSGYTF
>TRBJ1-1|TRBD1|NA|TRBV19
TGTGCCAGTAGAGGGACAGTGAACACTGAAGCTTTCTTT
CASRGTVNTEAFF
>TRBJ2-1|NA|NA|TRBV7-2
TGTGCCAGCAGCCCGTATATGGCATCCCATGAGCAGTTCTTC
CASSPYMASHEQFF
>TRBJ2-7|NA|once|TRBV25-1
TGTGCCAGCAGTGGGCCGAGGGGCCCCTACGAGCAGTACTTC
CASSGPRGPYEQYF
>TRBJ1-2|TRBD1|few|TRBV3-1/TRBV3-2
TGTGCCAGCAGCCTCGGGACAGGGGGCACCTATGGCTACACCTTC
CASSLGTGGTYGYTF
>TRBJ1-2|NA|NA|TRBV7-8
TGTGCCAGCAGCCCGGGACCAGTGGGCTACACCTTC
CASSPGPVGYTF
>TRBJ1-5|NA|NA|TRBV6-2/TRBV6-3
TGTGCCAGCAGTTACTCGGGGGGTCGCAATCAGCCCCAGCATTTT
CASSYSGGRNQPQHF
>TRBJ1-1|NA|NA|TRBV28
TGTGCCAGCAGTTCCGGGGACCGATTGAACACTGAAGCTTTCTTT
CASSSGDRLNTEAFF
>TRBJ1-2|NA|NA|TRBV28
TGTGCCAGCAGTTCAGACAGTAACTATGGCTACACCTTC
CASSSDSNYGYTF
>TRBJ1-2|NA|NA|TRBV10-3
TGTGCCATCAGTGAGGGGGGACGGACTAACTATGGCTACACCTTC
CAISEGGRTNYGYTF
>TRBJ1-6|NA|NA|TRBV7-8
TGTGCCAGCAGCTTAGCGCTCGGCGGTAATTCACCCCTCCACTTT
CASSLALGGNSPLHF
>TRBJ2-5|TRBD2|NA|TRBV29-1
TGCAGCGTTGGGGATCGCGTCGGGGGGGAGACCCAGTACTTC
CSVGDRVGGETQYF
>TRBJ1-1|NA|few|TRBV11-2
TGTGCCAGCAGCTTCGGAGTTACGGGTTTTCAAGCTTTCTTT
CASSFGVTGFQAFF
>TRBJ1-1|NA|NA|TRBV4-2
TGTGCCAGCAGCTACAGGATGAACACTGAAGCTTTCTTT
CASSYRMNTEAFF
>TRBJ2-7|NA|NA|TRBV20-1
TGCAGTGCTAGTGGCACAGGCCCGGGAGAGCAGTACTTC
CSASGTGPGEQYF
>TRBJ1-1|NA|NA|TRBV7-9
TGTGCCAGCAGCCCGGCTGGTGGGAACACTGAAGCTTTCTTT
CASSPAGGNTEAFF
>TRBJ1-1|NA|once|TRBV4-1
TGCGCCAGCACGCTGACATGGGACACTGAAGCTTTCTTT
CASTLTWDTEAFF
>TRBJ1-3|NA|once|TRBV6-5
TGTGCCAGCAGTTCCGGGGGTGCGGGAAACACCATATATTTT
CASSSGGAGNTIYF
>TRBJ1-1|NA|NA|TRBV5-1
TGCGCCAGCAGCCCGGGAGGGGGGCAGGTCACGGAAGCTTTCTTT
CASSPGGGQVTEAFF
>TRBJ1-5|NA|NA|TRBV28
TGTGCCAGCAGTAGGGAAACGGGGCAGAGCAATCAGCCCCAGCATTTT
CASSRETGQSNQPQHF
>TRBJ2-7|NA|NA|TRBV5-6
TGTGCCAGCAGCTTGGCCAGGGAGAGGCCCTACGAGCAGTACTTC
CASSLARERPYEQYF
>TRBJ1-1|NA|NA|TRBV12-3/TRBV12-4
TGTGCCAGCAGTTTAGGCGAAGGGCGGGAAGCTTTCTTT
CASSLGEGREAFF
>TRBJ2-5|NA|NA|TRBV11-2
TGTGCCAGCAGCTTAACGGGAGAGACCCAGTACTTC
CASSLTGETQYF
>TRBJ1-2|NA|NA|TRBV13
TGTGCCAGCAGTTCCGGAGGGGACTATGGCTACACCTTC
CASSSGGDYGYTF
>TRBJ1-1|NA|NA|TRBV5-4
TGTGCCAGCAGTAGGGGGTCCCACCGGGGCACTGAAGCTTTCTTT
CASSRGSHRGTEAFF
>TRBJ2-3|NA|NA|TRBV15
TGTGCCACCAGTACAACCGGAAGAGATACGCAGTATTTT
CATSTTGRDTQYF
>TRBJ1-5|TRBD1|NA|TRBV24-1
TGTGCCACCAGTGAAGCCGAGACAGGGTCTCAGCCCCAGCATTTT
CATSEAETGSQPQHF
>TRBJ2-5|NA|NA|TRBV2
TGTGCCAGCAAGGGGATGCAAGAGACCCAGTACTTC
CASKGMQETQYF
>TRBJ1-6|TRBD1|NA|TRBV27
TGTGCCAGCAGTCTGTCCGCCGGGACAGCCAATTCACCCCTCCACTTT
CASSLSAGTANSPLHF